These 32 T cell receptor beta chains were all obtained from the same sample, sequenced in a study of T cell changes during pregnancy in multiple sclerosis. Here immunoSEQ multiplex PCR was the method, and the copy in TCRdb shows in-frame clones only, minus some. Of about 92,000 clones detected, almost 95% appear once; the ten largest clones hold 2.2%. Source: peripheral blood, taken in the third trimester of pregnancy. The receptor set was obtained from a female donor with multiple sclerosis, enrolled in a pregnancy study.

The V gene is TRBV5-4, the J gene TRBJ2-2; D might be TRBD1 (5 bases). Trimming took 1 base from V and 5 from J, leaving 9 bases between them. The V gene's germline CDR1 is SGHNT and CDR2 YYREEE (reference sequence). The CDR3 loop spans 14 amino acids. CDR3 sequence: CASSLRQGTGELFF. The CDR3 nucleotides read TGTGCCAGCAGCTTGCGGCAGGGAACCGGGGAGCTGTTTTTT.

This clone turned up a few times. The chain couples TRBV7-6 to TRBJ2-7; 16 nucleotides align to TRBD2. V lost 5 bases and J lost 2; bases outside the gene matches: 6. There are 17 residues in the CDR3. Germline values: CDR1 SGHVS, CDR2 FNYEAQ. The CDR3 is CASSLSGTSGRAYEQYF. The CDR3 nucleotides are TGTGCCAGCAGCCTATCCGGGACTAGCGGGAGGGCCTACGAGCAGTACTTC.

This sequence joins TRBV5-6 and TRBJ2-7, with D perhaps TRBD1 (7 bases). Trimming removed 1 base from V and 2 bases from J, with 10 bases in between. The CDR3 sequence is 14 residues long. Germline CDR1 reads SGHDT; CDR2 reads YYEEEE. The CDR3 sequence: CASSLSRGAYEQYF. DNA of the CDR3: TGTGCCAGCAGCTTGTCCAGGGGGGCCTACGAGCAGTACTTC.

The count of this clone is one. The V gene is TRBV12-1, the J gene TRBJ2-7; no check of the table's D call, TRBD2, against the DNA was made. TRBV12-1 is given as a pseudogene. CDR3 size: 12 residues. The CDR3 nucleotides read TGTGCCAGCAGCTTTTTTCCGGGTGAGCAGTACTTC. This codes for CASSFFPGEQYF.

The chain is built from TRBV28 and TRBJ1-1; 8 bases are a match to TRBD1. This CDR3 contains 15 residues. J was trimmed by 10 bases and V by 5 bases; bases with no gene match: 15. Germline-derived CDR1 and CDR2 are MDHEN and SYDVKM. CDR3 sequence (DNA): TGTGCCAGCAGTGTAACCGGGACAGGAGGCTTGGGAGCTTTCTTT. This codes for CASSVTGTGGLGAFF.

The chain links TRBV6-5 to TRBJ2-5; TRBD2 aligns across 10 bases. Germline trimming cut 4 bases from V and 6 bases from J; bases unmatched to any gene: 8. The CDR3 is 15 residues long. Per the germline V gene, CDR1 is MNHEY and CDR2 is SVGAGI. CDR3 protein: CASSSSGRADKTQYF. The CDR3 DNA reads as TGTGCCAGCAGTTCCAGCGGGAGGGCCGACAAGACCCAGTACTTC.

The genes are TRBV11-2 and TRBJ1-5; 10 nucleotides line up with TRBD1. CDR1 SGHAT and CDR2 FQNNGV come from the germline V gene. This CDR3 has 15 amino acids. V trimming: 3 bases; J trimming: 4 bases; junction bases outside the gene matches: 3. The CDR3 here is CASSFRQGANQPQHF. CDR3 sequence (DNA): TGTGCCAGCAGCTTCAGACAGGGGGCTAATCAGCCCCAGCATTTT.

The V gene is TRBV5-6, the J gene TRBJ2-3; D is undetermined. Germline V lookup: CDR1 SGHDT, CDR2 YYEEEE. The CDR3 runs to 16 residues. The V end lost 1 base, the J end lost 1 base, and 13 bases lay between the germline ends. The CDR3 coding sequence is TGTGCCAGCAGCTTGCTCCGTCGTCAGGGCACAGATACGCAGTATTTT. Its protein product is CASSLLRRQGTDTQYF.

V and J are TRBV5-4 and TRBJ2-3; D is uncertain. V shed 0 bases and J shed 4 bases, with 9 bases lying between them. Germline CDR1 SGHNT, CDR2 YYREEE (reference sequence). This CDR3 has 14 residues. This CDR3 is CASSLVPGSDTQYF. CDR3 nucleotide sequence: TGTGCCAGCAGCTTGGTACCGGGTTCAGATACGCAGTATTTT.

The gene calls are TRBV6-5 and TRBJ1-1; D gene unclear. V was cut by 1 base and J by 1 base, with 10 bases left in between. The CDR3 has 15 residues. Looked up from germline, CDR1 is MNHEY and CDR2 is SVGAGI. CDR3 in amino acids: CASSYYRGKNTEAFF. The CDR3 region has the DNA TGTGCCAGCAGTTACTACCGAGGAAAGAACACTGAAGCTTTCTTT.

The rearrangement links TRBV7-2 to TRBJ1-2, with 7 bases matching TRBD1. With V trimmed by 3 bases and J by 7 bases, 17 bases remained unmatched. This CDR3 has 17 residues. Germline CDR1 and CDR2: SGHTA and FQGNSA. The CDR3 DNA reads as TGTGCCAGCAGCTTGTCGACAGGGCAGGCTCTCTATGGTGGCTACACCTTC. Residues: CASSLSTGQALYGGYTF. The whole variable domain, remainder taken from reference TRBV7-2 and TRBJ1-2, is GAGVSQSPSNKVTEKGKDVELRCDPISGHTALYWYRQSLGQGLEFLIYFQGNSAPDKSGLPSDRFSAERTGGSVSTLTIQRTQQEDSAVYLCASSLSTGQALYGGYTFGSGTRLTVV.

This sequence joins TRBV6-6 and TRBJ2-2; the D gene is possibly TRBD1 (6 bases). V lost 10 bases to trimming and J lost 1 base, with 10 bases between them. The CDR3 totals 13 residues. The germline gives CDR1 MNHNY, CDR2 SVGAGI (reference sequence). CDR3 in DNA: TGTGCCATCAGGGGAGAGAACACCGGGGAGCTGTTTTTT. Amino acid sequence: CAIRGENTGELFF.

CDR3 nucleotides: TGTGCCAGCAGTCAGGTCCTCTCTGGAAACACCATATATTTT. It specifies CASSQVLSGNTIYF. The J gene is TRBJ1-3, the V gene TRBV11-2; D remains unclear. This CDR3 has 14 residues. Germline values: CDR1 SGHAT, CDR2 FQNNGV. The germline V and J ends were trimmed by 6 bases and 0 bases, with 9 bases remaining between them. Filled out from reference TRBV11-2 and TRBJ1-3, the complete variable domain reads EAGVAQSPRYKIIEKRQSVAFWCNPISGHATLYWYQQILGQGPKLLIQFQNNGVVDDSQLPKDRFSAERLKGVDSTLKIQPAKLEDSAVYLCASSQVLSGNTIYFGEGSWLTVV.

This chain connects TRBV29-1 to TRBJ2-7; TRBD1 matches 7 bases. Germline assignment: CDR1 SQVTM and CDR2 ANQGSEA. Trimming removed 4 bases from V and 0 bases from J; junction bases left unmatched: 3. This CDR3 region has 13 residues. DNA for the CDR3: TGCAGCGTTGGGGACAGTTTCTCCTACGAGCAGTACTTC. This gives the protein CSVGDSFSYEQYF.

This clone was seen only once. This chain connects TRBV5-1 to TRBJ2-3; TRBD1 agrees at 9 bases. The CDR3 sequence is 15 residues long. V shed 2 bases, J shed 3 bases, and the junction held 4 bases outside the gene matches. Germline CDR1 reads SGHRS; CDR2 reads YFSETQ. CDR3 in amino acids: CASSFRDRETDTQYF. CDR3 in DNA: TGCGCCAGCAGCTTTAGGGACAGGGAGACAGATACGCAGTATTTT.

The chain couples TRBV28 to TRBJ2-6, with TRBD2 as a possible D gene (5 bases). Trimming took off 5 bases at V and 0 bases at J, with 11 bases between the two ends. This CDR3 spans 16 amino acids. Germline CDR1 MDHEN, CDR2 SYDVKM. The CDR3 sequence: CASSTLGISGANVLTF. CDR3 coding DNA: TGTGCCAGCAGTACTCTCGGGATCTCTGGGGCCAACGTCCTGACTTTC.

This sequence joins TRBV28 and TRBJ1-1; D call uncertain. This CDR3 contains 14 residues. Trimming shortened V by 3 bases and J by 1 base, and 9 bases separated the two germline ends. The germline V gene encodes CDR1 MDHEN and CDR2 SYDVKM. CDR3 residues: CASSFPGGNTEAFF. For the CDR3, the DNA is TGTGCCAGCAGTTTCCCTGGAGGGAACACTGAAGCTTTCTTT.

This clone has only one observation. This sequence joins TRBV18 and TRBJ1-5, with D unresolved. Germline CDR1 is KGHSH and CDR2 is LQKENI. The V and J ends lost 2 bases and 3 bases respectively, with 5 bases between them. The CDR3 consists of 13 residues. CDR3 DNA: TGTGCCAGCTCACCAGGCACCAATCAGCCCCAGCATTTT. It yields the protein CASSPGTNQPQHF.

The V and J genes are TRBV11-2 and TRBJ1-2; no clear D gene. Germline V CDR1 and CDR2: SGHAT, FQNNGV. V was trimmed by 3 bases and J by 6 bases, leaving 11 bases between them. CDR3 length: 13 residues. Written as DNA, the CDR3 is TGTGCCAGCAGCTTCTCTACGGGGAATGGCTACACCTTC. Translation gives CASSFSTGNGYTF.

The CDR3 reads CASSQGADSNQPQHF. CDR3 in DNA: TGCGCCAGCAGCCAAGGGGCAGACAGCAATCAGCCCCAGCATTTT. The rearrangement uses TRBV4-1 and TRBJ1-5; unclear D gene. The CDR3 contains 15 residues. With 1 base removed from V and 1 base from J, the gap between germline ends came to 8 bases. From germline, CDR1 is MGHRA and CDR2 YSYEKL.

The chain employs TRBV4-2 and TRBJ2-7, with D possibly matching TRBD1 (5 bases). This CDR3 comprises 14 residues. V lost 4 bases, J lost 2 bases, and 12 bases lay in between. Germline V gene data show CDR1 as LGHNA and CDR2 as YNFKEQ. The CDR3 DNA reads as TGTGCCAGCAGCCTGCGGACACCTCCCTACGAGCAGTACTTC. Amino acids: CASSLRTPPYEQYF.

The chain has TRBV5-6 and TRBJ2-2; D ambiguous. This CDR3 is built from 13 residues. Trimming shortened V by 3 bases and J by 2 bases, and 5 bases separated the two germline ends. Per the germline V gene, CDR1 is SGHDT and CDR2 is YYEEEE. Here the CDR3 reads CASSYYNTGELFF. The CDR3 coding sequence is TGTGCCAGCAGCTACTACAACACCGGGGAGCTGTTTTTT.

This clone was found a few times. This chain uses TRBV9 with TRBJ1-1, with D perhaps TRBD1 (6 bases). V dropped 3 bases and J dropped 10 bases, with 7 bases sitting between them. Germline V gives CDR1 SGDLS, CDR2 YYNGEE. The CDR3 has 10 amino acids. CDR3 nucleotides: TGTGCCAGCAGCGGACAGGCAGCTTTCTTT. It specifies CASSGQAAFF.

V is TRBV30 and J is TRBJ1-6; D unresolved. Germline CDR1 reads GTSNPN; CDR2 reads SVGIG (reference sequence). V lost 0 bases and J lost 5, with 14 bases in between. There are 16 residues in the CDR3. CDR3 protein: CAWSVPGGWNNSPLHF. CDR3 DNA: TGTGCCTGGAGTGTACCCGGAGGGTGGAATAATTCACCCCTCCACTTT.

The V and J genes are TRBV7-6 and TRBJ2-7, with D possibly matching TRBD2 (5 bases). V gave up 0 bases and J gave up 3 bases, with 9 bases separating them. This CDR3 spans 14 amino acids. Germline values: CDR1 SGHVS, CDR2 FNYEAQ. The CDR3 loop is CASSLAAEGYEQYF. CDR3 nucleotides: TGTGCCAGCAGCTTAGCCGCTGAGGGCTACGAGCAGTACTTC.

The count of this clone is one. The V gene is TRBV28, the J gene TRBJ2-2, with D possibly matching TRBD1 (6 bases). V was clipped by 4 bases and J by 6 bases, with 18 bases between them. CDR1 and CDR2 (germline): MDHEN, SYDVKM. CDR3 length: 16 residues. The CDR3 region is CASSSDSLRIAGELFF. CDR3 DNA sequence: TGTGCCAGCAGTTCGGACAGTCTCAGGATTGCCGGGGAGCTGTTTTTT.

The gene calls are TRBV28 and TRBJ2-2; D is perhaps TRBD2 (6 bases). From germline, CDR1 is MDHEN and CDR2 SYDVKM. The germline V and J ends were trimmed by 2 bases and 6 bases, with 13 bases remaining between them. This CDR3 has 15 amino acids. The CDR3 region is CASSLGGLRAGELFF. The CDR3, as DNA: TGTGCCAGCAGTTTAGGGGGACTCCGAGCCGGGGAGCTGTTTTTT.

The CDR3 bases are TGTGCCAGCAGCCCCCGGACTAGCGGGATCCCCTACGAGCAGTACTTC. Its translation is CASSPRTSGIPYEQYF. The rearrangement links TRBV5-6 to TRBJ2-7, with TRBD2 matching 12 bases. The ends lost 4 bases at V and 2 bases at J; junction bases unmatched: 7. CDR1 is SGHDT and CDR2 is YYEEEE in the germline V gene. CDR3 size: 16 residues.

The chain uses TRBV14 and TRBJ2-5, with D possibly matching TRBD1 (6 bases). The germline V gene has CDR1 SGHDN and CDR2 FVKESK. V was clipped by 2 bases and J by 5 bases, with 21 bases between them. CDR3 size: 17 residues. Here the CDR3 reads CASSQPQGSRTWETQYF. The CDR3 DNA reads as TGTGCCAGCAGCCAACCCCAGGGGAGCAGGACGTGGGAGACCCAGTACTTC.

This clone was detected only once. CDR3 nucleotide sequence: TGTGCCAGCAGTCAGGAGGGCGGGGAGCTGTTTTTT. Protein: CASSQEGGELFF. The rearrangement links TRBV6-6 to TRBJ2-2, with a weak D call TRBD2 (6 bases). The CDR3 is made up of 12 amino acids. The V end was cut by 5 bases, the J end by 7 bases, with 8 bases between. Germline values: CDR1 MNHNY, CDR2 SVGAGI (reference sequence).

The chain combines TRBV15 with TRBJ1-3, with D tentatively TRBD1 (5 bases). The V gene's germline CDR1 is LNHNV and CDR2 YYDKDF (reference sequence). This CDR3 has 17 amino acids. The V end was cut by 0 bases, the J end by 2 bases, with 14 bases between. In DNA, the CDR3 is TGTGCCACCAGCAGAGATCTGGCAGGGCGTGCTGGAAACACCATATATTTT. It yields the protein CATSRDLAGRAGNTIYF.

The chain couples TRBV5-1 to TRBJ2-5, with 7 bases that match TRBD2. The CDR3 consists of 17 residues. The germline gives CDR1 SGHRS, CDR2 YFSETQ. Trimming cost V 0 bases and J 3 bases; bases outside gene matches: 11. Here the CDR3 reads CASSLGLAATVKETQYF. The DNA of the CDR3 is TGCGCCAGCAGCTTGGGCCTAGCGGCTACCGTAAAAGAGACCCAGTACTTC.